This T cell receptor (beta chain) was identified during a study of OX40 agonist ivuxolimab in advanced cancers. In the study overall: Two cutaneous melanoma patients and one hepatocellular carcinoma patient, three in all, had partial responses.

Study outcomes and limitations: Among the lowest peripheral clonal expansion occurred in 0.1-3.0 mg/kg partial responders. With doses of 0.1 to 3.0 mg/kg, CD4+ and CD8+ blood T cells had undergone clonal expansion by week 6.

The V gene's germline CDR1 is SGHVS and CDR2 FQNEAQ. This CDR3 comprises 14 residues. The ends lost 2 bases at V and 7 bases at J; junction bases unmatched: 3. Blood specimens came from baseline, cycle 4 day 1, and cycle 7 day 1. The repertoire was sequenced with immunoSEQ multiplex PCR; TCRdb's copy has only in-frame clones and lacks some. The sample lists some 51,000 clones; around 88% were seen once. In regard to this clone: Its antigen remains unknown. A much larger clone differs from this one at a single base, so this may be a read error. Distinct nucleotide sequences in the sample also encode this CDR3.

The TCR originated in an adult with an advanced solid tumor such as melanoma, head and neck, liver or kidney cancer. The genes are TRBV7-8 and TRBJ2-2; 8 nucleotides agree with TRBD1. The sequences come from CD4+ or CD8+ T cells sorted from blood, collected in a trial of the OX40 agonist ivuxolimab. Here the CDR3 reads CASSLQGANGELFF. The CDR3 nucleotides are TGTGCCAGCAGCTTACAGGGGGCTAACGGGGAGCTGTTTTTT.